These T cell receptor beta chains were read from a single sample in a study of shared clonotypes between healthy human individuals. Repertoires were generated with immunoSEQ multiplex PCR, while TCRdb's copy carries only in-frame clones and drops some. The sample yields some 2.1 million clones, about 95% seen once. Sequencing was done on a sample of naive CD8+ T cells sorted from blood. These receptors came from a man younger than 30 in good health. Each CDR3 is given with its conserved first and last residue. A D gene is named only where the DNA matches it firmly.

V: TRBV10-3; J: TRBJ2-3; D: .; CDR3: CAISAMERGTDTQYF; DNA: TGTGCCATCAGTGCGATGGAACGAGGCACAGATACGCAGTATTTT
V: TRBV27; J: TRBJ2-1; D: .; CDR3: CASSFWQGSYNEQFF; DNA: TGTGCCAGCAGTTTTTGGCAGGGGTCCTACAATGAGCAGTTCTTC
V: TRBV28; J: TRBJ1-6; D: TRBD1; CDR3: CASSSDRVLSPLHF; DNA: TGTGCCAGCAGTTCCGACAGGGTTTTATCACCCCTCCACTTT
V: TRBV30; J: TRBJ2-7; D: TRBD1; CDR3: CAWASGTGFEQYF; DNA: TGTGCCTGGGCTTCCGGGACAGGGTTCGAGCAGTACTTC
V: TRBV5-1; J: TRBJ2-5; D: TRBD2; CDR3: CASSLGSLAGGETQYF; DNA: TGCGCCAGCAGCTTGGGTTCGCTAGCGGGTGGAGAGACCCAGTACTTC
V: TRBV28; J: TRBJ1-2; D: TRBD1; CDR3: CASSFELDRGNGYTF; DNA: TGTGCCAGCAGTTTCGAATTGGACAGGGGGAATGGCTACACCTTC
V: TRBV30; J: TRBJ2-7; D: TRBD1; CDR3: CAWSVRGLHEQYF; DNA: TGTGCCTGGAGCGTGAGGGGGCTCCACGAGCAGTACTTC
V: TRBV10-3; J: TRBJ2-5; D: TRBD1; CDR3: CAISDRGLLYETQYF; DNA: TGTGCCATCAGCGACAGGGGGCTACTTTATGAGACCCAGTACTTC
V: TRBV10-1; J: TRBJ1-2; D: .; CDR3: CASRINQAGYTF; DNA: TGCGCCAGCAGGATAAACCAGGCTGGCTACACCTTC
V: TRBV15; J: TRBJ2-1; D: TRBD2; CDR3: CATSRIPGLAEGGWADEQFF; DNA: TGTGCCACCAGCAGAATTCCGGGACTAGCGGAGGGTGGGTGGGCCGATGAGCAGTTCTTC
V: TRBV19; J: TRBJ1-4; D: .; CDR3: CASAAPEKLFF; DNA: TGTGCCAGCGCGGCCCCTGAAAAACTGTTTTTT
V: TRBV19; J: TRBJ1-5; D: .; CDR3: CASSISGTYSNQPQHF; DNA: TGTGCCAGTAGTATTTCAGGGACTTATAGCAATCAGCCCCAGCATTTT
V: TRBV10-3; J: TRBJ2-7; D: .; CDR3: CAIAKGGGTDEQYF; DNA: TGTGCCATCGCGAAGGGGGGTGGTACCGACGAGCAGTACTTC
V: TRBV9; J: TRBJ2-1; D: .; CDR3: CASSANKGTPTVRDEQFF; DNA: TGTGCCAGCAGCGCCAACAAGGGGACCCCCACCGTACGGGATGAGCAGTTCTTC
V: TRBV27; J: TRBJ2-7; D: .; CDR3: CASSMTATYEQYF; DNA: TGTGCCAGCAGTATGACAGCTACCTACGAGCAGTACTTC
V: TRBV9; J: TRBJ2-1; D: TRBD2; CDR3: CASSPSGAGKDNEQFF; DNA: TGTGCCAGCAGCCCTAGTGGAGCGGGGAAAGACAATGAGCAGTTCTTC
V: TRBV21-1; J: TRBJ2-6; D: .; CDR3: CASSKGEGVLTF; DNA: TGTGCCAGCAGCAAAGGTGAGGGCGTCCTGACTTTC